The rows below give T cell receptor beta chains drawn from one sample of a study of blood T cell repertoires in COVID-19. Repertoires were generated with immunoSEQ multiplex PCR, while TCRdb's copy carries only in-frame clones and drops some. The profile shows approximately 200,000 clones, 75% to 90% of them singletons. Sequencing was done on a sample of peripheral blood. The receptors shown here come from a human donor in a cohort sampled during active COVID-19. Both conserved end residues are part of each CDR3. The D gene is left open where the match is weak. Clone size appears in some rows only: once, few, many, or a class for an expanded clone.

TRBD1	TRBV5-4	TRBJ1-2	-	13	TGTGCCAGCAGCTTTACAGGGGGCGATGGCTACACCTTC	CASSFTGGDGYTF
TRBD2	TRBV5-4	TRBJ2-5	-	14	TGTGCCAGCAGCATCCTGAGCGGGGGAGAGACCCAGTACTTC	CASSILSGGETQYF
-	TRBV28	TRBJ2-7	-	12	TGTGCCAGCAGTTTATTTTCATACGAGCAGTACTTC	CASSLFSYEQYF
TRBD2	TRBV11-1	TRBJ2-7	-	15	TGTGCCAGCAGCTTCAGACTAGCGGGAGTGGGGGAGCAGTACTTC	CASSFRLAGVGEQYF
TRBD2	TRBV30	TRBJ2-7	-	14	TGTGCCTGGAGTGTCCAGCGGGGCCGTATCAAGCAGTACTTC	CAWSVQRGRIKQYF
-	TRBV11-2	TRBJ2-7	few	13	TGTGCCAGCAGATTAGGTGGGGCCCACGAGCAGTACTTC	CASRLGGAHEQYF
TRBD1	TRBV27	TRBJ1-2	once	13	TGTGCCAGCAGCCTACAGGGGGCTTGGGGCTACACCTTC	CASSLQGAWGYTF
-	TRBV6-5	TRBJ2-4	-	15	TGTGCCAGCAGTTACGGCGGGATATCCAAAAACATTCAGTACTTC	CASSYGGISKNIQYF
-	TRBV11-2	TRBJ2-7	-	15	TGTGCCAGCAGCTTAGATCTCCGGGGGACCTACGAGCAGTACTTC	CASSLDLRGTYEQYF
-	TRBV18	TRBJ2-1	-	17	TGTGCCAGCTCACACTTGGCGGGACTATCAGGGGAGAATGAGCAGTTCTTC	CASSHLAGLSGENEQFF
TRBD1	TRBV28	TRBJ2-7	-	12	TGTGCCAGCCGGGACAGGGGTTACGAGCAGTACTTC	CASRDRGYEQYF
-	TRBV16	TRBJ1-2	-	16	TGTGCCAGCAGCCAAAGTCCCGGGGTAGGAAGCTATGGCTACACCTTC	CASSQSPGVGSYGYTF
TRBD2	TRBV14	TRBJ2-3	-	16	TGTGCCAGCAGCCCTTCCGGGACTAGCGGGAGAAATACGCAGTATTTT	CASSPSGTSGRNTQYF
-	TRBV13	TRBJ1-1	-	12	TGTGCCAGCAGCTTAGGCCCCAGGTTAGCTTTCTTT	CASSLGPRLAFF
-	TRBV7-9	TRBJ2-3	-	16	TGTGCCAGCAGCCCAAGCCGGCTAGCTAGCACAGATACGCAGTATTTT	CASSPSRLASTDTQYF
TRBD1	TRBV5-1	TRBJ1-3	-	15	TGCGCCAGCAGCCACGCACAGGGGCTTGGAAACACCATATATTTT	CASSHAQGLGNTIYF
-	TRBV6-2/TRBV6-3	TRBJ2-7	-	13	TGTGCCAGCAGTTACCAAGTAGAAAACGAGCAGTACTTC	CASSYQVENEQYF
TRBD1	TRBV6-6	TRBJ2-7	-	14	TGTGCCAGCACATTGAGACAGGGGGCTTGGGAGCAGTACTTC	CASTLRQGAWEQYF
TRBD2	TRBV4-1	TRBJ2-1	-	17	TGCGCCAGCAGCCAAGCTCTGGGACTAGCGGATTACAATGAGCAGTTCTTC	CASSQALGLADYNEQFF
-	TRBV6-5	TRBJ1-1	-	14	TGTGCCAGCAGTCCTGGACAGCGGAACACTGAAGCTTTCTTT	CASSPGQRNTEAFF
TRBD2	TRBV5-1	TRBJ2-1	-	15	TGCGCCAGCAGCTTACCCCGGACTAGCGGTGGTGAGCAGTTCTTC	CASSLPRTSGGEQFF
TRBD1	TRBV6-6	TRBJ1-1	-	14	TGTGCCAGCAGTAGACCAGGGGGTGCGAGAGAAGCTTTCTTT	CASSRPGGAREAFF
-	TRBV4-3	TRBJ2-7	-	15	TGCGCCAGCAGCCAAGAGAGGAGCAGGGCTGGCGAGCAGTACTTC	CASSQERSRAGEQYF
-	TRBV19	TRBJ2-1	-	16	TGTGCCAGTAGTCCTAGCGGACAGAGATTTTACAATGAGCAGTTCTTC	CASSPSGQRFYNEQFF
TRBD2	TRBV5-4	TRBJ2-3	-	15	TGTGCCAGCAGCCCCCGCGGGAGTAGTATAGATACGCAGTATTTT	CASSPRGSSIDTQYF
TRBD2	TRBV28	TRBJ2-7	-	17	TGTGCCAGCAGTTTCCCAATGGGACGGGAGGGAAACTACGAGCAGTACTTC	CASSFPMGREGNYEQYF
TRBD1	TRBV5-4	TRBJ2-7	-	13	TGTGCCAGCAGCTTGGGGACAGGCGACGAGCAGTACTTC	CASSLGTGDEQYF
TRBD2	TRBV9	TRBJ2-7	few	15	TGTGCCAGCAGCGTAGGGCCTAGCGGGAGCTACGAGCAGTACTTC	CASSVGPSGSYEQYF
TRBD2	TRBV27	TRBJ2-1	-	15	TGTGCCAGCAGTCGCGGGGGTCCTAACTACAATGAGCAGTTCTTC	CASSRGGPNYNEQFF
TRBD2	TRBV19	TRBJ2-1	-	18	TGTGCCAGTAGTAGGGGACTAGCGGGAGGGAGCTCCTACAATGAGCAGTTCTTC	CASSRGLAGGSSYNEQFF
TRBD1	TRBV7-8	TRBJ1-2	few	16	TGTGCCAGCAGCCCCGGGACAGGGAGGGGAGCCTATGGCTACACCTTC	CASSPGTGRGAYGYTF
TRBD1	TRBV30	TRBJ1-5	-	13	TGTGCCTGGCAAGGACAGGGGCAACAGCCCCAGCATTTT	CAWQGQGQQPQHF
TRBD1	TRBV29-1	TRBJ1-1	-	13	TGCAGCGTCCCGGGACAGGGGAACACTGAAGCTTTCTTT	CSVPGQGNTEAFF
-	TRBV2	TRBJ1-6	-	16	TGTGCCAGCATTGGCGACAGCAGCTCCTATAATTCACCCCTCCACTTT	CASIGDSSSYNSPLHF
-	TRBV30	TRBJ1-4	-	14	TGTGCCTGGAGTGTTGGGCAGGGGCATGAAAAACTGTTTTTT	CAWSVGQGHEKLFF